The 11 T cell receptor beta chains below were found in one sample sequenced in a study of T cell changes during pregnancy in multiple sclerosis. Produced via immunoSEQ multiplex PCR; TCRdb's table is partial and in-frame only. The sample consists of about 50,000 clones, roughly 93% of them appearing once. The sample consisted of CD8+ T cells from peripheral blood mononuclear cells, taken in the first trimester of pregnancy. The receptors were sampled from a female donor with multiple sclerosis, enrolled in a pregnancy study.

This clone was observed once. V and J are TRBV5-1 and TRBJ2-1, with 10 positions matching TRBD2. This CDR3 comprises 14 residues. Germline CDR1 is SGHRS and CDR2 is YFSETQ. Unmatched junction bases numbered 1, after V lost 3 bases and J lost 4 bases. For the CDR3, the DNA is TGCGCCAGCAGCTCGACTAGCGGGTACAATGAGCAGTTCTTC. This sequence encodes CASSSTSGYNEQFF.

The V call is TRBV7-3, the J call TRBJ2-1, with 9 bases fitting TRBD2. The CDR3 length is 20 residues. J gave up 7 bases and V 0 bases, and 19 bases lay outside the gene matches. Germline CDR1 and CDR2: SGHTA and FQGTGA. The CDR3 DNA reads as TGTGCCAGCAGCTTAACGGTGCTAGCGGGGCCTTTGCGGACTGGGAATGAGCAGTTCTTC. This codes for CASSLTVLAGPLRTGNEQFF.

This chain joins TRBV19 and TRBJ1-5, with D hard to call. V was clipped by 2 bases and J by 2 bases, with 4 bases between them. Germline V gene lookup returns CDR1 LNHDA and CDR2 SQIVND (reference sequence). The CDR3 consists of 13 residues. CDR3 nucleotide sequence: TGTGCCAGTAGTATAACGGGCAATCAGCCCCAGCATTTT. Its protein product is CASSITGNQPQHF. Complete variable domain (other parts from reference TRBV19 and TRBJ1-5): DGGITQSPKYLFRKEGQNVTLSCEQNLNHDAMYWYRQDPGQGLRLIYYSQIVNDFQKGDIAEGYSVSREKKESFPLTVTSAQKNPTAFYLCASSITGNQPQHFGDGTRLSIL.

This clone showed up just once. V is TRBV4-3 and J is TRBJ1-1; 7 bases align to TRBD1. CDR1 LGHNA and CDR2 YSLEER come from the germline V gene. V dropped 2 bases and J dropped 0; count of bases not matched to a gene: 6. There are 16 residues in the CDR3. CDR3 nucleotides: TGCGCCAGCAGCCAAACAGGGGCCGCGATGAACACTGAAGCTTTCTTT. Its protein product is CASSQTGAAMNTEAFF.

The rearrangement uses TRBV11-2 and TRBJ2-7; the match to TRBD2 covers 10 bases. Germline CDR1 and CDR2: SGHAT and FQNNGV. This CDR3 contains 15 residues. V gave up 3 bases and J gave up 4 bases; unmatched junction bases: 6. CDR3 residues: CASSFGSGGLYEQYF. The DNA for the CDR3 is TGTGCCAGCAGCTTCGGTAGCGGGGGGTTATACGAGCAGTACTTC.

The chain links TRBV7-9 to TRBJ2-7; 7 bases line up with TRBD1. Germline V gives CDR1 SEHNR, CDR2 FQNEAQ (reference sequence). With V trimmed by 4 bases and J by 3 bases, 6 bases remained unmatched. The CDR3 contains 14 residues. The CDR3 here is CASSYDRAHYEQYF. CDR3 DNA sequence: TGTGCCAGCAGCTACGACAGGGCCCACTACGAGCAGTACTTC. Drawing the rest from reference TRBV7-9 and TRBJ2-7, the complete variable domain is DTGVSQNPRHKITKRGQNVTFRCDPISEHNRLYWYRQTLGQGPEFLTYFQNEAQLEKSRLLSDRFSAERPKGSFSTLEIQRTEQGDSAMYLCASSYDRAHYEQYFGPGTRLTVT.

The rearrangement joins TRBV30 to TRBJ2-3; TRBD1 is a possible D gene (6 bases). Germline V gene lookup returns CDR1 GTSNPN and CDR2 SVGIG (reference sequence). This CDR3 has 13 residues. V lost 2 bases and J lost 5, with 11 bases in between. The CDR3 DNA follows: TGTGCCTGGAGTCCTTTAGGGGGAGATACGCAGTATTTT. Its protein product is CAWSPLGGDTQYF.

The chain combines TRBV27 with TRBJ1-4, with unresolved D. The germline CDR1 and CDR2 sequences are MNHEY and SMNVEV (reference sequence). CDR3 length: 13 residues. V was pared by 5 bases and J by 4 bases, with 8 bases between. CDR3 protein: CASSGQNNEKLFF. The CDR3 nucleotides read TGTGCCAGCAGTGGCCAGAATAATGAAAAACTGTTTTTT.

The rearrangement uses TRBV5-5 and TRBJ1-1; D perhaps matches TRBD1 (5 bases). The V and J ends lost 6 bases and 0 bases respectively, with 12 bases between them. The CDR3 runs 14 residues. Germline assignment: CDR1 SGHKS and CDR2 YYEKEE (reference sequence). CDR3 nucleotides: TGTGCCAGCAAACCGACAGTCATGAACACTGAAGCTTTCTTT. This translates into CASKPTVMNTEAFF. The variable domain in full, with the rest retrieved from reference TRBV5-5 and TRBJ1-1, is DAGVTQSPTHLIKTRGQQVTLRCSPISGHKSVSWYQQVLGQGPQFIFQYYEKEERGRGNFPDRFSARQFPNYSSELNVNALLLGDSALYLCASKPTVMNTEAFFGQGTRLTVV.

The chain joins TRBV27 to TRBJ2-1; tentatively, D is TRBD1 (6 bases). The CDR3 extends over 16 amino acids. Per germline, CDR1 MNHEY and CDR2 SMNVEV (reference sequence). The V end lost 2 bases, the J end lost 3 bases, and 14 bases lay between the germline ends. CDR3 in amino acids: CASSLVSRGFYNEQFF. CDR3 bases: TGTGCCAGCAGTTTAGTTTCCAGGGGCTTCTACAATGAGCAGTTCTTC.

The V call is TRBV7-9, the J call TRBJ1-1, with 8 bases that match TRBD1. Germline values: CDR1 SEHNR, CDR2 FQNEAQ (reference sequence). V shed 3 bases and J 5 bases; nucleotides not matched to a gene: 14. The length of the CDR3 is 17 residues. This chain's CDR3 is CASSFGLRGPTATEAFF. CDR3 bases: TGTGCCAGCAGCTTCGGTCTCAGGGGGCCTACCGCAACTGAAGCTTTCTTT.